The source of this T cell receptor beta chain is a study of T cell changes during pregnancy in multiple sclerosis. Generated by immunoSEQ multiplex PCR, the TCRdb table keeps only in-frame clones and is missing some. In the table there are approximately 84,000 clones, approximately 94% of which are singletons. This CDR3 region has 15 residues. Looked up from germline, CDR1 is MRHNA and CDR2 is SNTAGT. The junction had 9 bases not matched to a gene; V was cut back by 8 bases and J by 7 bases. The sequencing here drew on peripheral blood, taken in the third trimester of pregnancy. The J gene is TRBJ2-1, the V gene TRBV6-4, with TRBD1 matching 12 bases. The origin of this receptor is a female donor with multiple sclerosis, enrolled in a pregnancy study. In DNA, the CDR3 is TGTGCCAGCGCTCCCCGGGACAGGGGGCTGAATGAGCAGTTCTTC. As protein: CASAPRDRGLNEQFF.